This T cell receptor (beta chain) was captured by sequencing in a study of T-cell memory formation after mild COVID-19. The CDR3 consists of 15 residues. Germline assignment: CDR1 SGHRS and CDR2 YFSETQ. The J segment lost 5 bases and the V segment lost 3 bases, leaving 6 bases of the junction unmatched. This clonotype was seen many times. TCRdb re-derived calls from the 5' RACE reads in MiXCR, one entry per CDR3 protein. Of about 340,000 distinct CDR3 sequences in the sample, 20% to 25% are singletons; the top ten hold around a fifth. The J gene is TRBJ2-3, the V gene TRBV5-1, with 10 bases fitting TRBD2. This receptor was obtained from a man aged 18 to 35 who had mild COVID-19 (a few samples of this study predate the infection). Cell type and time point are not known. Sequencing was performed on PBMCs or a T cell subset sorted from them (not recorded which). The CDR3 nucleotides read TGCGCCAGCAGCTCCGGACTAGCGGTTGTAGATACGCAGTATTTT. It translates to CASSSGLAVVDTQYF.